This TCR beta chain was identified in a study of T cell changes during pregnancy in multiple sclerosis. V was clipped by 5 bases and J by 0 bases, with 17 bases between them. CDR1 SEHNR and CDR2 FQNEAQ come from the germline V gene (reference sequence). This CDR3 region has 16 residues. Repertoires were generated with immunoSEQ multiplex PCR, while TCRdb's copy carries only in-frame clones and drops some. In the table there are roughly 57,000 clones, roughly 94% of which are singletons. This clone was counted once. This sequence originates from a female donor with multiple sclerosis, enrolled in a pregnancy study. The sequences come from CD8+ T cells from peripheral blood mononuclear cells, collected after pregnancy. The chain couples TRBV7-9 to TRBJ2-7; a possible D gene is TRBD2 (5 bases). The CDR3 nucleotides are TGTGCCAGCAGCCCCTCAGGACGGGATTACTCCTACGAGCAGTACTTC. Residues: CASSPSGRDYSYEQYF.